These 8 T cell receptor beta chains were sequenced from one sample in a study of blood T cell repertoires in COVID-19. Repertoires were generated with immunoSEQ multiplex PCR, while TCRdb's copy carries only in-frame clones and drops some. Of almost 400,000 clones listed, around 89% were seen once; the top ten hold around 0.91%. Specimen: PBMCs or T cells enriched from blood (not recorded which). These receptors were taken from a woman aged 25 to 39 with acute COVID-19.

The CDR3 nucleotides read TGTGCCAGCAGCTCGCGGACTATCACAGATACGCAGTATTTT. The encoded protein is CASSSRTITDTQYF. The V and J genes are TRBV11-3 and TRBJ2-3; D perhaps matches TRBD2 (6 bases). This CDR3 comprises 14 residues. Germline loops: CDR1 SGHNT, CDR2 YENEEA. V gave up 4 bases and J gave up 2 bases, with 10 bases separating them.

The CDR3: CASRRTGGTNEKLFF. Written as DNA, the CDR3 is TGTGCCAGCAGGCGAACAGGGGGAACTAATGAAAAACTGTTTTTT. The V and J genes are TRBV7-6 and TRBJ1-4; 8 positions agree with TRBD1. Germline assignment: CDR1 SGHVS and CDR2 FNYEAQ. The CDR3 sequence is 15 residues long. The J segment lost 1 base and the V segment lost 6 bases, leaving 4 bases of the junction unmatched. Complete variable domain (other parts from reference TRBV7-6 and TRBJ1-4): GAGVSQSPRYKVTKRGQDVALRCDPISGHVSLYWYRQALGQGPEFLTYFNYEAQQDKSGLPNDRFSAERPEGSISTLTIQRTEQRDSAMYRCASRRTGGTNEKLFFGSGTQLSVL.

The CDR3 loop is CASSPTGARGSTNEQFF. The DNA for the CDR3 is TGTGCCAGTAGTCCCACAGGGGCCAGGGGGTCCACCAATGAGCAGTTCTTC. The chain has TRBV19 and TRBJ2-1; 7 bases are shared with TRBD1. This CDR3 contains 17 residues. V trimming: 5 bases; J trimming: 6 bases; junction bases outside the gene matches: 16. CDR1 and CDR2 from the germline V gene are LNHDA and SQIVND (reference sequence).

CDR3 bases: TGCGCCAGCAGCTTGGATACCGGGGGTGGGACAGATACGCAGTATTTT. This sequence encodes CASSLDTGGGTDTQYF. The chain is built from TRBV5-1 and TRBJ2-3; the D gene is possibly TRBD2 (6 bases). With 0 bases removed from V and 3 bases from J, the gap between germline ends came to 14 bases. The CDR3 loop spans 16 amino acids. Germline V gene lookup returns CDR1 SGHRS and CDR2 YFSETQ.

This chain joins TRBV20-1 and TRBJ2-3; 11 bases line up with TRBD2. The V gene's germline CDR1 is DFQATT and CDR2 SNEGSKA (reference sequence). Trimming at V came to 3 bases and at J to 2 bases, leaving 7 bases not matched to a gene. The CDR3 loop spans 16 amino acids. CDR3 nucleotide sequence: TGCAGTGCTAGTTGGCTAGCGGGGGGTTACACAGATACGCAGTATTTT. This codes for CSASWLAGGYTDTQYF.

The gene calls are TRBV4-3 and TRBJ2-7, with 10 bases lining up with TRBD2. The CDR3 totals 16 residues. The germline V gene encodes CDR1 LGHNA and CDR2 YSLEER. Trimming cost V 0 bases and J 3 bases; bases outside gene matches: 5. CDR3 bases: TGCGCCAGCAGCCAAGATATAGGACTAGCGGTCTACGAGCAGTACTTC. This translates into CASSQDIGLAVYEQYF.

This clone turned up a few times. This chain joins TRBV30 and TRBJ1-3, with a possible D match to TRBD1 (6 bases). The length of the CDR3 is 15 residues. The germline CDR1 and CDR2 sequences are GTSNPN and SVGIG (reference sequence). The V end was cut by 2 bases, the J end by 3 bases, with 14 bases between. The CDR3 DNA is TGTGCCTGGAGTTCGGGGGGCTATTTTGGAAACACCATATATTTT. This translates into CAWSSGGYFGNTIYF. The variable domain in full, completed from reference TRBV30 and TRBJ1-3, reads SQTIHQWPATLVQPVGSPLSLECTVEGTSNPNLYWYRQAAGRGLQLLFYSVGIGQISSEVPQNLSASRPQDRQFILSSKKLLLSDSGFYLCAWSSGGYFGNTIYFGEGSWLTVV.

The V gene is TRBV21-1, the J gene TRBJ2-7; TRBD2 is the table's D call and was not checked against the DNA. TRBV21-1 corresponds to a pseudogene. The CDR3 spans 13 residues. CDR3 nucleotide sequence: TGTGCCAGCAGCAAAGCACGGGGGAACGAGCAGTACTTC. It codes for CASSKARGNEQYF.